Sequencing of this T cell receptor (beta chain) was carried out in a study of vaccination effects on CD4 cells after COVID-19. Points from the study as a whole: The vaccine-induced clones of healthy vaccinees included only 1 of 255 that cross-reacted with common cold coronaviruses.

Ahead of sequencing, the ViraFEST assay grew antigen-specific CD4+ T cells using viral peptide pools. Culturing for about ten days preceded CD4+ T cell isolation. The healthy vaccine recipients, who had no prior SARS-CoV-2 infection, showed negative nucleocapsid antibodies. A few million PBMC per well received around 9.3 IU/ml IL-2 and 8 to 10 ug/ml peptides in culture. In the cultures, half the medium was exchanged for IL-2 medium on days 3 and 7. Germline values: CDR1 LGHNT, CDR2 FRNRAP. V shed 7 bases, J shed 4 bases, and the junction held 9 bases outside the gene matches. The CDR3 runs 16 residues. This clone was seen only a few times. What it binds is not known. TCRdb keeps only in-frame clones here, not all; method: immunoSEQ multiplex PCR. The sample consists of about 40,000 clones, about 70% of them appearing once.

The sequences come from CD4+ T cells from PBMCs cultured with HCoV-OC43 spike peptides, collected before COVID-19 vaccination. As to subset: HCoV-OC43 spike overlapping peptide pool stimulation. The chain uses TRBV12-5 and TRBJ2-5; 13 positions agree with TRBD2. The sequence was obtained from a human donor who received a COVID-19 vaccine. The CDR3 here is CASVLGLAGVSETQYF. The CDR3 coding sequence is TGTGCTAGTGTACTAGGACTAGCGGGAGTGTCAGAGACCCAGTACTTC.